This T cell receptor beta chain was retrieved from a study of cytomegalovirus exposure and HLA in healthy donors. Findings and caveats of the study: Per a later analysis, 15,000 to 20,000 TCR beta sequences showed association with HLA alleles at 0.05 false discovery rate. CMV serostatus stood as the only immune exposure information on hand.

Deletions cut 5 bases from V and 3 bases from J, with 14 bases between. Germline V CDR1 and CDR2: MDHEN, SYDVKM. The CDR3 has 14 residues. With respect to this clone: The target antigen is unknown.

The PCR made use of 60 Vbeta and 13 Jbeta primers. This table comes from immunoSEQ multiplex PCR, and its TCRdb copy is limited to in-frame clones, with some not included. The table has 200,000 to 250,000 clones, 77% seen once; the top ten hold roughly 2.5%. The V gene is TRBV28, the J gene TRBJ2-7; possible D gene TRBD2, 5 bases. This clonotype originated in an older woman in good health and CMV-seropositive. Sequences were obtained from PBMCs. The CDR3, as DNA: TGTGCCAGCAGTGCCGCGGGTCCCTTCTACGAGCAGTACTTC. Its protein product is CASSAAGPFYEQYF.